Listed below are T cell receptor beta chains from one sample, sequenced in a study of T cells in Graves' hyperthyroidism and ophthalmopathy. TCRdb re-called the multiplex PCR reads with MiXCR, one entry per CDR3 protein. The sample has around 600,000 distinct CDR3 sequences; roughly 15% are singletons. The sequencing sample was made of blood. The receptors were gathered from a woman in her 50s with Graves' ophthalmopathy. The CDR3 runs from the conserved cysteine through the conserved F or W. D genes are given only for firm matches. Clone size, where shown, is once, few, many, or a class for clones that have expanded.

CDR3 protein: CASSTQWSKTYEQYF
CDR3 DNA: TGTGCCAGCAGCACGCAGTGGAGCAAAACCTACGAGCAGTACTTC
clone size: many
D gene: NA
V gene: TRBV12-3/TRBV12-4
J gene: TRBJ2-7

CDR3 protein: CASRPDSSNQPQHF
CDR3 DNA: TGTGCCAGCAGGCCGGACAGTAGCAATCAGCCCCAGCATTTT
clone size: many
D gene: NA
V gene: TRBV6-2/TRBV6-3
J gene: TRBJ1-5

CDR3 protein: CASSTGHYSNQPQHF
CDR3 DNA: TGTGCCAGCAGTACGGGACACTATAGCAATCAGCCCCAGCATTTT
clone size: NA
D gene: NA
V gene: TRBV6-2/TRBV6-3
J gene: TRBJ1-5

CDR3 protein: CASRPPGEGAKNIQYF
CDR3 DNA: TGTGCCAGCAGACCCCCGGGGGAGGGGGCCAAAAACATTCAGTACTTC
clone size: NA
D gene: TRBD2
V gene: TRBV4-2
J gene: TRBJ2-4

CDR3 protein: CASSRPGTKSYEQYF
CDR3 DNA: TGTGCCAGTAGTCGACCCGGGACAAAATCCTACGAGCAGTACTTC
clone size: many
D gene: NA
V gene: TRBV19
J gene: TRBJ2-7

CDR3 protein: CASSPWTGVKDTEAFF
CDR3 DNA: TGTGCCAGCAGTCCCTGGACAGGGGTAAAAGACACTGAAGCTTTCTTT
clone size: NA
D gene: TRBD1
V gene: TRBV6-2/TRBV6-3
J gene: TRBJ1-1

CDR3 protein: CAISQTGRNSPLHF
CDR3 DNA: TGTGCCATCAGCCAGACAGGGCGTAATTCACCCCTCCACTTT
clone size: NA
D gene: TRBD1
V gene: TRBV10-3
J gene: TRBJ1-6

CDR3 protein: CASSPRGGTNTGELFF
CDR3 DNA: TGTGCCAGCAGCCCCCGGGGGGGGACGAACACCGGGGAGCTGTTTTTT
clone size: NA
D gene: TRBD2
V gene: TRBV6-2/TRBV6-3
J gene: TRBJ2-2

CDR3 protein: CASSMDGVREQYF
CDR3 DNA: TGTGCCAGCAGTATGGATGGGGTTCGGGAGCAGTACTTC
clone size: few
D gene: NA
V gene: TRBV7-9
J gene: TRBJ2-7

CDR3 protein: CASSFERAGEAFF
CDR3 DNA: TGTGCCAGCAGCTTTGAGCGAGCAGGGGAAGCTTTCTTT
clone size: many
D gene: NA
V gene: TRBV5-6
J gene: TRBJ1-1

CDR3 protein: CSVEGVGTDTQYF
CDR3 DNA: TGCAGCGTTGAGGGTGTGGGCACAGATACGCAGTATTTT
clone size: few
D gene: NA
V gene: TRBV29-1
J gene: TRBJ2-3

CDR3 protein: CASIANQAAGNTDTQYF
CDR3 DNA: TGTGCCAGCATAGCGAACCAGGCAGCGGGAAACACAGATACGCAGTATTTT
clone size: many
D gene: TRBD2
V gene: TRBV28
J gene: TRBJ2-3

CDR3 protein: CASSEGSGGGPYEQYF
CDR3 DNA: TGTGCCAGCAGCGAGGGTTCGGGCGGGGGACCTTACGAGCAGTACTTC
clone size: many
D gene: TRBD2
V gene: TRBV9
J gene: TRBJ2-7

CDR3 protein: CSASGSPTDTQYF
CDR3 DNA: TGCAGTGCTAGCGGGAGCCCCACAGATACGCAGTATTTT
clone size: many
D gene: NA
V gene: TRBV20-1
J gene: TRBJ2-3

CDR3 protein: CAWILDTTGELFF
CDR3 DNA: TGTGCCTGGATCTTAGACACCACCGGGGAGCTGTTTTTT
clone size: many
D gene: NA
V gene: TRBV30
J gene: TRBJ2-2

CDR3 protein: CASNVDSYEQYF
CDR3 DNA: TGTGCCAGCAACGTGGACAGCTACGAGCAGTACTTC
clone size: many
D gene: NA
V gene: TRBV6-1
J gene: TRBJ2-7

CDR3 protein: CSARAGGRALETQYF
CDR3 DNA: TGCAGTGCTAGAGCGGGCGGGAGGGCCCTAGAGACCCAGTACTTC
clone size: many
D gene: TRBD2
V gene: TRBV20-1
J gene: TRBJ2-5

CDR3 protein: CASSLETGHYYNEQFF
CDR3 DNA: TGTGCCAGCAGCTTAGAGACGGGACACTACTACAATGAGCAGTTCTTC
clone size: NA
D gene: NA
V gene: TRBV11-1
J gene: TRBJ2-1

CDR3 protein: CAREGLSLHF
CDR3 DNA: TGTGCCAGAGAAGGCCTATCCCTCCACTTT
clone size: few
D gene: NA
V gene: TRBV5-7
J gene: TRBJ1-6

CDR3 protein: CASSRDTSAYYEQYF
CDR3 DNA: TGTGCCAGCAGTCGAGACACTAGCGCCTACTACGAGCAGTACTTC
clone size: many
D gene: TRBD2
V gene: TRBV12-3/TRBV12-4
J gene: TRBJ2-7

CDR3 protein: CASSYSKDSSYNEQFF
CDR3 DNA: TGTGCCAGCAGTTACTCGAAGGACAGCTCCTACAATGAGCAGTTCTTC
clone size: many
D gene: NA
V gene: TRBV6-2/TRBV6-3
J gene: TRBJ2-1

CDR3 protein: CASSDAGTGDTEAFF
CDR3 DNA: TGTGCCAGCAGCGACGCCGGGACAGGGGACACTGAAGCTTTCTTT
clone size: many
D gene: TRBD1
V gene: TRBV28
J gene: TRBJ1-1

CDR3 protein: CSAQTRREQYF
CDR3 DNA: TGCAGTGCACAGACTAGGCGCGAGCAGTACTTC
clone size: many
D gene: NA
V gene: TRBV20-1
J gene: TRBJ2-7

CDR3 protein: CASSDSGTSGFYTQYF
CDR3 DNA: TGTGCCAGCAGTGACTCCGGGACTAGCGGATTTTATACGCAGTATTTT
clone size: many
D gene: TRBD2
V gene: TRBV28
J gene: TRBJ2-3

CDR3 protein: CASSEDGTGHGYTF
CDR3 DNA: TGTGCCAGCAGTGAAGACGGGACAGGGCATGGCTACACCTTC
clone size: few
D gene: TRBD1
V gene: TRBV6-2/TRBV6-3
J gene: TRBJ1-2

CDR3 protein: CASSLSPWTGEETQYF
CDR3 DNA: TGTGCCAGCAGTTTATCGCCCTGGACAGGGGAAGAGACCCAGTACTTC
clone size: few
D gene: TRBD1
V gene: TRBV27
J gene: TRBJ2-5

CDR3 protein: CASSAHAGQGREKLFF
CDR3 DNA: TGTGCCAGCAGTGCCCACGCGGGACAGGGACGTGAAAAACTGTTTTTT
clone size: NA
D gene: TRBD1
V gene: TRBV28
J gene: TRBJ1-4

CDR3 protein: CASSRGTLAPLGEKLFF
CDR3 DNA: TGTGCCAGCAGTCGCGGGACACTCGCTCCCCTAGGGGAAAAACTGTTTTTT
clone size: many
D gene: NA
V gene: TRBV12-3/TRBV12-4
J gene: TRBJ1-4

CDR3 protein: CASSLTFSGKNNEQFF
CDR3 DNA: TGTGCCAGCAGCTTAACGTTTAGCGGGAAAAACAATGAGCAGTTCTTC
clone size: many
D gene: TRBD2
V gene: TRBV7-9
J gene: TRBJ2-1

CDR3 protein: CASSQKRTYNEQFF
CDR3 DNA: TGTGCCAGCAGCCAAAAAAGAACTTACAATGAGCAGTTCTTC
clone size: many
D gene: NA
V gene: TRBV3-1
J gene: TRBJ2-1

CDR3 protein: CASSPRLGGVIDTQYF
CDR3 DNA: TGTGCCAGCAGTCCCCGTCTAGGGGGAGTAATAGATACGCAGTATTTT
clone size: many
D gene: NA
V gene: TRBV28
J gene: TRBJ2-3

CDR3 protein: CASSLNPGQSSPSGANVLTF
CDR3 DNA: TGTGCCAGCAGTTTAAATCCCGGACAGTCCTCACCCAGTGGGGCCAACGTCCTGACTTTC
clone size: NA
D gene: NA
V gene: TRBV28
J gene: TRBJ2-6

CDR3 protein: CSFSGNHGDTQYF
CDR3 DNA: TGCAGTTTTAGCGGGAACCACGGGGATACGCAGTATTTT
clone size: many
D gene: TRBD2
V gene: TRBV29-1
J gene: TRBJ2-3

CDR3 protein: CASSFGTAYNEQFF
CDR3 DNA: TGTGCCAGCAGCTTTGGGACAGCCTACAATGAGCAGTTCTTC
clone size: many
D gene: TRBD1
V gene: TRBV11-2
J gene: TRBJ2-1

CDR3 protein: CASTPVGFGSYEQYF
CDR3 DNA: TGTGCCAGCACCCCCGTGGGTTTCGGTTCCTACGAGCAGTACTTC
clone size: NA
D gene: NA
V gene: TRBV6-1
J gene: TRBJ2-7

CDR3 protein: CASSSRDQGGQYF
CDR3 DNA: TGTGCCAGCAGCTCAAGGGACCAGGGCGGGCAGTACTTC
clone size: many
D gene: NA
V gene: TRBV7-9
J gene: TRBJ2-7

CDR3 protein: CSAKGLAGGGYYNEQFF
CDR3 DNA: TGCAGTGCTAAAGGACTAGCGGGAGGGGGGTACTACAATGAGCAGTTCTTC
clone size: many
D gene: TRBD2
V gene: TRBV20-1
J gene: TRBJ2-1

CDR3 protein: CASSLQVQPQHF
CDR3 DNA: TGTGCCAGCAGTTTACAGGTCCAGCCCCAGCATTTT
clone size: NA
D gene: NA
V gene: TRBV28
J gene: TRBJ1-5

CDR3 protein: CASSHGQVEQFF
CDR3 DNA: TGTGCCAGCAGCCACGGACAGGTAGAGCAGTTCTTC
clone size: NA
D gene: TRBD1
V gene: TRBV3-1
J gene: TRBJ2-1

CDR3 protein: CASSDASGRNYEQFF
CDR3 DNA: TGTGCCAGCAGTGATGCGAGCGGGAGGAACTATGAGCAGTTCTTC
clone size: medium-sized
D gene: TRBD2
V gene: TRBV2
J gene: TRBJ2-1

CDR3 protein: CSAKDRGGETQYF
CDR3 DNA: TGCAGTGCTAAGGACAGGGGAGGAGAGACCCAGTACTTC
clone size: many
D gene: TRBD1
V gene: TRBV20-1
J gene: TRBJ2-5

CDR3 protein: CASSSRRGDNTGELFF
CDR3 DNA: TGTGCCAGCAGCAGCCGACGGGGGGACAACACCGGGGAGCTGTTTTTT
clone size: few
D gene: TRBD2
V gene: TRBV11-2
J gene: TRBJ2-2

CDR3 protein: CSARDGGTSGHGELFF
CDR3 DNA: TGCAGTGCTAGAGATGGCGGGACTAGCGGGCACGGGGAGCTGTTTTTT
clone size: few
D gene: TRBD2
V gene: TRBV20-1
J gene: TRBJ2-2

CDR3 protein: CASSSLDRGVTEAFF
CDR3 DNA: TGTGCCAGCAGTTCCTTGGACAGGGGAGTTACTGAAGCTTTCTTT
clone size: many
D gene: TRBD1
V gene: TRBV6-1
J gene: TRBJ1-1

CDR3 protein: CASKTVIDGELFF
CDR3 DNA: TGTGCCAGCAAAACTGTCATTGACGGGGAGCTGTTTTTT
clone size: many
D gene: NA
V gene: TRBV6-2/TRBV6-3
J gene: TRBJ2-2

CDR3 protein: CASSYGQGTAYEQYF
CDR3 DNA: TGTGCCAGCAGTTACGGACAGGGCACCGCTTACGAGCAGTACTTC
clone size: few
D gene: TRBD1
V gene: TRBV12-3/TRBV12-4
J gene: TRBJ2-7